A selection of T cell receptor beta chains follows, all from one sample in a study of human T cells and chemical hapten exposure. TCRdb reanalysed the RACE reads using MiXCR and keeps one entry per CDR3 protein. There are just over 80,000 distinct CDR3 sequences in the sample; approximately 11% occur only once, and around 4.2% lies in the top ten. The input for sequencing was whole blood, taken in connection with sensitization to the hapten diphenylcyclopropenone (DPC). These receptors all stem from a woman aged 50 to 60 with alopecia areata. Some clones in this sample may be carry-over from other donors' samples. The CDR3 runs from the conserved cysteine through the conserved F or W. A D gene is named only where the DNA matches it firmly. The size entry is marked missing in some rows and otherwise reads once, few, many or a size class.

>TRBV15|-|TRBJ1-4|many
TGTGCCACCAGCGGGGCAGGGGTTGCAACTAATGAAAAACTGTTTTTT
CATSGAGVATNEKLFF
>TRBV9|TRBD2|TRBJ2-7|-
TGTGCCAGCAGCGAGGGGACTAGCGGTCCCTACGAGCAGTACTTC
CASSEGTSGPYEQYF
>TRBV27|-|TRBJ1-1|many
TGTGCCAGCAGTCGGGGCTTGAACACTGAAGCTTTCTTT
CASSRGLNTEAFF
>TRBV14|TRBD2|TRBJ2-7|many
TGTGCCAGCAGCGATAGCGGGTTCGCCTACGAGCAGTACTTC
CASSDSGFAYEQYF
>TRBV18|-|TRBJ2-5|many
TGTGCCAGCTCATCGACCCCTCAAGAGACCCAGTACTTC
CASSSTPQETQYF
>TRBV18|TRBD2|TRBJ2-2|-
TGTGCCAGCTCACCGACAACAGGACTAGCGGGACCTTATCGGACCGGGGAGCTGTTTTTT
CASSPTTGLAGPYRTGELFF
>TRBV19|-|TRBJ2-7|-
TGTGCCAGTAGTACCGCCGGGACCTACTACGAGCAGTACTTC
CASSTAGTYYEQYF
>TRBV20-1|-|TRBJ1-1|few
TGCAGTGCCGAACCCGGGCAGGGGAACACTGAAGCTTTCTTT
CSAEPGQGNTEAFF
>TRBV20-1|TRBD2|TRBJ2-7|many
TGCAGTGCTAGCCCCGCGGGAGTGGACTACGAGCAGTACTTC
CSASPAGVDYEQYF
>TRBV19|-|TRBJ2-1|few
TGTGCCAGTATTGGGGGCAGGGGCCTTAGGAGCTCCTACAATGAGCAGTTCTTC
CASIGGRGLRSSYNEQFF
>TRBV5-5|-|TRBJ1-1|-
TGTGCCAGCAGCCAACGTCACGGGGCCGATGAAGCTTTCTTT
CASSQRHGADEAFF
>TRBV5-1|-|TRBJ2-7|few
TGCGCCAGCAGCAAGGTGAGCTCCGAGCAGTACTTC
CASSKVSSEQYF
>TRBV14|-|TRBJ2-5|many
TGTGCCAGCAGTCCCTGGGGGGGGCCGCGAGAGACCCAGTACTTC
CASSPWGGPRETQYF
>TRBV2|-|TRBJ2-5|-
TGTGCCAGCAATGCGGCGGCCAACTTTGAGACCCAGTACTTC
CASNAAANFETQYF
>TRBV28|TRBD1|TRBJ2-1|-
TGTGCCAGCAGTGGAGACCGGGACAGGGGCAATGAGCAGTTCTTC
CASSGDRDRGNEQFF
>TRBV7-9|-|TRBJ2-3|-
TGTGCCAGCAGCTTAATCAGGGAGGTCCAAGATACGCAGTATTTT
CASSLIREVQDTQYF
>TRBV14|-|TRBJ1-4|-
TGTGCCAGCAGCCAAGATGACGCAGGGGCTGAAAAACTGTTTTTT
CASSQDDAGAEKLFF
>TRBV27|TRBD2|TRBJ2-5|few
TGTGCCAGCAGAGCACCGGGACGCGAAATCGGGGGGTCCCAGTACTTC
CASRAPGREIGGSQYF
>TRBV19|TRBD1|TRBJ2-7|-
TGTGCCAGTAGTTCGACAGGGGTCCCCTACGAGCAGTACTTC
CASSSTGVPYEQYF
>TRBV29-1|-|TRBJ2-1|-
TGCAGCTCCCCGAAGGGGCGCTCCTACAATGAGCAGTTCTTC
CSSPKGRSYNEQFF
>TRBV6-5|-|TRBJ2-2|-
TGTGCCAGCAGTTACTGGGAACCTAACACCGGGGAGCTGTTTTTT
CASSYWEPNTGELFF
>TRBV12-3/TRBV12-4|-|TRBJ2-4|few
TGTGCCAGCAGAAGCCTTGGGGGCAGCCTAGCCAAAAACATTCAGTACTTC
CASRSLGGSLAKNIQYF
>TRBV18|-|TRBJ1-1|few
TGTGCCAGCTCACCGGAGTCCGAGAAAGCTTTCTTT
CASSPESEKAFF
>TRBV9|-|TRBJ1-4|-
TGTGCCAGCAGCGTAGCCGGGACCGCAAATGAAAAACTGTTTTTT
CASSVAGTANEKLFF
>TRBV5-6|TRBD1|TRBJ2-1|few
TGTGCCAGCAGCCCTGACAGGGCCACCTACAATGAGCAGTTCTTC
CASSPDRATYNEQFF
>TRBV4-2|TRBD1|TRBJ2-3|-
TGTGCCAGCAGCCAAGAAGGGACAGGGGGCATCGCAGATACGCAGTATTTT
CASSQEGTGGIADTQYF
>TRBV29-1|TRBD2|TRBJ2-2|-
TGCAGCGTTTTCGGAGCGGGGGCTGGCGGGGAGCTGTTTTTT
CSVFGAGAGGELFF
>TRBV27|-|TRBJ2-6|many
TGTGCCAGCAGTAAGCAATTGTCTGGGGCCAACGTCCTGACTTTC
CASSKQLSGANVLTF
>TRBV28|TRBD1|TRBJ2-7|few
TGTGCCAGCAGTTGGGGCAGGGGGCCTGTCGAGCAGTACTTC
CASSWGRGPVEQYF
>TRBV18|-|TRBJ2-1|few
TGTGCCAGCTCCTCAGGGTCCGAGCAGTTCTTC
CASSSGSEQFF
>TRBV28|-|TRBJ2-6|-
TGTGCCAGCAGTTTACTGGGAACTGGGGCCAACGTCCTGACTTTC
CASSLLGTGANVLTF
>TRBV4-1|TRBD2|TRBJ2-2|many
TGCGCCAGCAGCCAAAGAAAAGAAGTCACTAGCGGGATGTCACGCGCCGGGGAGCTGTTTTTT
CASSQRKEVTSGMSRAGELFF
>TRBV18|TRBD2|TRBJ2-2|many
TGTGCCAGCTCAAGACTAGCGGGAGGTACACAAACCTCCGTCGGGGAGCTGTTTTTT
CASSRLAGGTQTSVGELFF
>TRBV19|TRBD1|TRBJ1-4|few
TGTGCCAGTAGGGACCCCGGGACAGATAATGAAAAACTGTTTTTT
CASRDPGTDNEKLFF
>TRBV6-2/TRBV6-3|-|TRBJ2-3|-
TGTGCCAGCAGTACTACGGGCTCAGATACGCAGTATTTT
CASSTTGSDTQYF
>TRBV12-3/TRBV12-4|-|TRBJ1-1|many
TGTGCCAGCAGTATCCGGGTCCTATACACTGAAGCTTTCTTT
CASSIRVLYTEAFF
>TRBV7-2|-|TRBJ1-2|few
TGTGCCAGCAGCTTAGGGAGCCAGATATCTCCGGGATTGGGCTACACCTTC
CASSLGSQISPGLGYTF
>TRBV9|-|TRBJ2-2|-
TGTGCCAGCAGCGTAGTAGGAGGGGGCGCAGACGGGGAGCTGTTTTTT
CASSVVGGGADGELFF
>TRBV5-4|TRBD2|TRBJ2-7|-
TGTGCCAGCAGCTTGGATCTAGCGGGAGCCATCGAGCAGTACTTC
CASSLDLAGAIEQYF
>TRBV27|-|TRBJ1-1|-
TGTGCCAGCAGTTTAGAGGTTCCCCAGGCCAACACTGAAGCTTTCTTT
CASSLEVPQANTEAFF
>TRBV6-6|TRBD2|TRBJ2-2|many
TGTGCCAGCCACCAGCGGGAGGGGACCGGGGAGCTGTTTTTT
CASHQREGTGELFF
>TRBV5-1|TRBD1|TRBJ1-4|few
TGCGCCAGCAGCTTGGGACAGGGAAATTTAGAAGGTGAAAAACTGTTTTTT
CASSLGQGNLEGEKLFF
>TRBV3-1|TRBD1|TRBJ2-5|few
TGTGCCAGCAGCCCTTACAGGGGTCAAGAGACCCAGTACTTC
CASSPYRGQETQYF
>TRBV4-1|TRBD2|TRBJ2-5|-
TGCGCCAGCAGCCAAGTGGGGACTAGCCCGGAGACCCAGTACTTC
CASSQVGTSPETQYF